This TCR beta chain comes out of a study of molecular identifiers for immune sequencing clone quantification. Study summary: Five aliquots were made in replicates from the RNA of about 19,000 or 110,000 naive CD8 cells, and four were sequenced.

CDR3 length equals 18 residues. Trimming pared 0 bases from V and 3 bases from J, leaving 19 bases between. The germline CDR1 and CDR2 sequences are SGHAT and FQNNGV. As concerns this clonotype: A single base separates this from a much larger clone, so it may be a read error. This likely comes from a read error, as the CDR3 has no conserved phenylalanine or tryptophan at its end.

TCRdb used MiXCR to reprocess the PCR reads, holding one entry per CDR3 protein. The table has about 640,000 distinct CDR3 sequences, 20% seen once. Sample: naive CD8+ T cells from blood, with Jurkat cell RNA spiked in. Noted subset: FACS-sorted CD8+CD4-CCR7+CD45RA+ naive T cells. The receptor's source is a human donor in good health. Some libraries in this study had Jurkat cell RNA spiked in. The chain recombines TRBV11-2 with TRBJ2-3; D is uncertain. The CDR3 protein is CASSLDLWGGVGTDTQYS. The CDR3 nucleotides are TGTGCCAGCAGCTTAGATCTCTGGGGTGGAGTTGGGACAGATACGCAGTATTCT.